Listed here are 13 T cell receptor beta chains from one sample, sequenced in a study of cytomegalovirus exposure and HLA in healthy donors. The PCR employed 60 Vbeta primers together with 13 Jbeta primers. Data came from immunoSEQ multiplex PCR; TCRdb stores just in-frame clones and leaves some out. The table includes over 60,000 clones, approximately 72% detected once. The sequenced sample consisted of PBMCs. The source is a woman aged 25 to 39 in good health and CMV-seropositive.

This chain links TRBV28 with TRBJ2-2; D remains ambiguous. V was shortened by 8 bases and J by 3 bases, with 13 bases between the two germline ends. The CDR3 covers 14 residues. Germline V gives CDR1 MDHEN, CDR2 SYDVKM. The CDR3, as DNA: TGTGCCAGCCGCCTTCCCACAGACACCGGGGAGCTGTTTTTT. This sequence encodes CASRLPTDTGELFF.

The CDR3 spells CASSQGRDRGQQYF. The CDR3 bases are TGCGCCAGCAGCCAAGGCCGGGACAGGGGCCAACAGTACTTC. The V call is TRBV4-3, the J call TRBJ2-7; 10 bases are shared with TRBD1. V shed 1 base and J 10 bases; nucleotides not matched to a gene: 7. Germline V CDR1 and CDR2: LGHNA, YSLEER. This CDR3 has 14 residues.

The chain has TRBV29-1 and TRBJ2-1; 10 bases are a match to TRBD2. Germline CDR1 reads SQVTM; CDR2 reads ANQGSEA. The CDR3 runs to 14 residues. With 4 bases clipped from V and 16 bases from J, the junction kept 16 bases outside the gene matches. CDR3 loop: CSVVGRLAGGEGFF. The CDR3 bases are TGCAGCGTTGTCGGTCGTTTAGCGGGGGGAGAGGGATTCTTC.

This clone appeared a few times. The chain joins TRBV5-1 to TRBJ1-5, with D possibly being TRBD1 (5 bases). The CDR3 totals 15 residues. The V end was cut by 2 bases, the J end by 0 bases, with 9 bases between. The germline CDR1 and CDR2 sequences are SGHRS and YFSETQ. The CDR3 here is CASSFSTGSNQPQHF. CDR3 nucleotide sequence: TGCGCCAGCAGCTTTTCTACAGGTAGCAATCAGCCCCAGCATTTT.

This sequence joins TRBV7-9 and TRBJ2-1, with D perhaps matching TRBD2 (5 bases). The V end lost 0 bases, the J end lost 7 bases, and 7 bases lay between the germline ends. The germline V gene encodes CDR1 SEHNR and CDR2 FQNEAQ (reference sequence). This CDR3 spans 13 amino acids. This CDR3 is CASSLASGNEQFF. CDR3 DNA: TGTGCCAGCAGCTTAGCGTCGGGGAATGAGCAGTTCTTC.

CDR3 region: CASSPRTSYEQYF. CDR3 nucleotide sequence: TGTGCCAGCAGCCCGAGGACTAGCTACGAGCAGTACTTC. The rearrangement uses TRBV16 and TRBJ2-7; 7 bases map to TRBD2. The germline V gene has CDR1 KGHSY and CDR2 FQNENV. The CDR3 length is 13 residues. Trimming at V came to 4 bases and at J to 3 bases, leaving 3 bases not matched to a gene.

The chain has TRBV5-1 and TRBJ2-6; tentative D call: TRBD1 (6 bases). V lost 4 bases and J lost 0, with 14 bases in between. CDR3 size: 17 residues. CDR1 is SGHRS, CDR2 YFSETQ, per germline. The CDR3: CASSPRAGVSGANVLTF. DNA of the CDR3: TGCGCCAGCAGCCCGAGGGCAGGGGTCTCTGGGGCCAACGTCCTGACTTTC.

This clone has just one count. V usage is TRBV4-3 and J usage is TRBJ2-5; 10 bases agree with TRBD1. Per the germline V gene, CDR1 is LGHNA and CDR2 is YSLEER. The CDR3 loop spans 15 amino acids. The V and J ends lost 1 base and 5 bases, in that order; junction bases with no gene match: 4. CDR3 sequence (DNA): TGCGCCAGCAGCCAAGGGGGACAGGGGAGGGAGACCCAGTACTTC. Protein: CASSQGGQGRETQYF.

This clone has more than one count but fewer than ten. This chain joins TRBV18 and TRBJ2-7, with 8 bases fitting TRBD1. The CDR3 loop spans 15 amino acids. Germline CDR1 and CDR2: KGHSH and LQKENI. V was clipped by 4 bases and J by 4 bases; unmatched bases: 9. DNA of the CDR3: TGTGCCAGCTCACTCCGGACAGGGCGTCAATACGAGCAGTACTTC. Translated: CASSLRTGRQYEQYF.

This chain links TRBV27 with TRBJ2-1, with D possibly TRBD2 on 5 matching bases. Trimming cost V 5 bases and J 0 bases, with 14 bases left between them. Germline V lookup: CDR1 MNHEY, CDR2 SMNVEV (reference sequence). The CDR3 has 16 amino acids. CDR3 coding DNA: TGTGCCAGCAGTGAAACCGAGGGCCTCTCCTACAATGAGCAGTTCTTC. As protein: CASSETEGLSYNEQFF.

V is TRBV11-2 and J is TRBJ2-7, with 7 bases identical to TRBD1. This CDR3 is 13 amino acids long. J lost 3 bases, V lost 3 bases, and 2 bases had no gene match. Germline lookup yields CDR1 SGHAT and CDR2 FQNNGV. CDR3 sequence reads: CASSLTGNYEQYF. The CDR3 region has the DNA TGTGCCAGCAGCTTGACAGGGAACTACGAGCAGTACTTC.

This clone was found a few times. J is TRBJ2-6 and V is TRBV30; D gene ambiguous. V lost 0 bases and J 2 bases, leaving 5 bases between the germline ends. The CDR3 contains 14 residues. The germline CDR1 and CDR2 sequences are GTSNPN and SVGIG (reference sequence). CDR3 amino acids: CAWSVGPGANVLTF. For the CDR3, the DNA is TGTGCCTGGAGTGTTGGCCCTGGGGCCAACGTCCTGACTTTC.

This chain uses TRBV6-5 with TRBJ1-1, with D tentatively TRBD1 (6 bases). This CDR3 is built from 14 residues. Germline loops: CDR1 MNHEY, CDR2 SVGAGI. The V and J ends lost 2 bases and 7 bases respectively, with 14 bases between them. The CDR3 reads CASSYRQGIREAFF. The CDR3 DNA is TGTGCCAGCAGTTACCGGCAGGGGATCCGTGAAGCTTTCTTT.